These 10 T cell receptor beta chains share one sample of origin, sequenced in a study of control samples from healthy donors and cancer patients. The assay was immunoSEQ multiplex PCR, and TCRdb's table has in-frame clones only and misses some. The table lists 150,000 or so clones, more than 85% of them singletons. Sequenced material: blood. These receptors were taken from a man between 18 and 35 years old in good health.

The chain is built from TRBV11-1 and TRBJ2-3; 12 nucleotides line up with TRBD2. The CDR3 runs to 16 residues. Looked up from germline, CDR1 is SGHAT and CDR2 is FQDESV (reference sequence). V lost 2 bases to trimming and J lost 5 bases; unmatched junction nucleotides: 5. CDR3: CASSLQGLAGKDTQYF. The CDR3 nucleotides read TGTGCCAGCAGCTTACAGGGACTAGCGGGCAAAGATACGCAGTATTTT.

The DNA for the CDR3 is TGCGCCAGCAGCCAAGGGACTATAGAAGAGACCCAGTACTTC. Protein sequence: CASSQGTIEETQYF. The genes are TRBV4-3 and TRBJ2-5, with D possibly TRBD2 on 6 matching bases. The CDR3 extends over 14 amino acids. With 1 base removed from V and 3 bases from J, the gap between germline ends came to 9 bases. Germline V gene data show CDR1 as LGHNA and CDR2 as YSLEER.

V usage is TRBV5-1 and J usage is TRBJ1-5; the match to TRBD1 covers 8 bases. CDR3 length: 15 residues. The junction had 7 bases not matched to a gene; V was cut back by 5 bases and J by 3 bases. Germline values: CDR1 SGHRS, CDR2 YFSETQ. This CDR3 reads CASSRDRGVNQPQHF. CDR3 nucleotides: TGCGCCAGCAGTCGTGACAGGGGAGTCAATCAGCCCCAGCATTTT.

The chain employs TRBV10-3 and TRBJ1-4; D remains unclear. Germline loops: CDR1 ENHRY, CDR2 SYGVKD. This CDR3 region has 13 residues. The V end was cut by 4 bases, the J end by 1 base, with 4 bases between. The CDR3 here is CAISVGTNEKLFF. The DNA of the CDR3 is TGTGCCATCAGTGTTGGAACTAATGAAAAACTGTTTTTT.

The J gene is TRBJ1-5, the V gene TRBV6-1; D remains unclear. V shed 4 bases and J shed 3 bases, with 19 bases lying between them. Germline V gene lookup returns CDR1 MNHNS and CDR2 SASEGT. The CDR3 is 17 residues long. CDR3 sequence reads: CASSAPGGSRANQPQHF. CDR3 sequence (DNA): TGTGCCAGCAGTGCCCCCGGTGGCTCTAGGGCCAATCAGCCCCAGCATTTT.

This clone was detected a few times. DNA for the CDR3: TGTGCCAGCAGCACCAAAGGGCCACCCCTCCACTTT. Its protein product is CASSTKGPPLHF. This chain links TRBV27 with TRBJ1-6; D unclear. V dropped 6 bases and J dropped 11 bases, with 11 bases sitting between them. This CDR3 comprises 12 residues. CDR1 MNHEY and CDR2 SMNVEV come from the germline V gene (reference sequence).

The rearrangement uses TRBV14 and TRBJ2-5, with TRBD2 as a possible D gene (5 bases). V lost 4 bases, J lost 2 bases, and 11 bases lay in between. This CDR3 has 14 residues. Germline V gene sequence: CDR1 SGHDN, CDR2 FVKESK. The CDR3 here is CASSRPGRQETQYF. The CDR3 DNA is TGTGCCAGCAGCCGACCGGGGAGACAAGAGACCCAGTACTTC.

The chain combines TRBV16 with TRBJ1-1; D call uncertain. Germline lookup yields CDR1 KGHSY and CDR2 FQNENV. V was clipped by 7 bases and J by 10 bases, with 16 bases between them. This CDR3 has 12 residues. Written as DNA, the CDR3 is TGTGCCAGCACCCTCTTCGGGGATCGAGCTTTCTTT. This sequence encodes CASTLFGDRAFF.

For this clone: Lacking the conserved final phenylalanine or tryptophan, this CDR3 likely reflects a read error. It is unclear where the CDR3 begins or ends on the DNA, so no DNA is shown, and the CDR3 is as TCRdb lists it. J is TRBJ1-1 and V is TRBV5-8; the tabulated D call, TRBD1, remains unverified against the DNA. The CDR3 has 10 residues if both end residues are counted. The germline CDR1 and CDR2 sequences are SGHTS and YDEGEE. CDR3 sequence: CASSLVRTAD.

The rearrangement joins TRBV5-8 to TRBJ1-5; a possible D gene is TRBD1 (5 bases). V was pared by 0 bases and J by 4 bases, with 11 bases between. There are 15 residues in the CDR3. Germline CDR1 is SGHTS and CDR2 is YDEGEE. CDR3 sequence: CASSLAAGGNQPQHF. CDR3 nucleotide sequence: TGTGCCAGCAGCTTGGCAGCGGGGGGTAATCAGCCCCAGCATTTT.